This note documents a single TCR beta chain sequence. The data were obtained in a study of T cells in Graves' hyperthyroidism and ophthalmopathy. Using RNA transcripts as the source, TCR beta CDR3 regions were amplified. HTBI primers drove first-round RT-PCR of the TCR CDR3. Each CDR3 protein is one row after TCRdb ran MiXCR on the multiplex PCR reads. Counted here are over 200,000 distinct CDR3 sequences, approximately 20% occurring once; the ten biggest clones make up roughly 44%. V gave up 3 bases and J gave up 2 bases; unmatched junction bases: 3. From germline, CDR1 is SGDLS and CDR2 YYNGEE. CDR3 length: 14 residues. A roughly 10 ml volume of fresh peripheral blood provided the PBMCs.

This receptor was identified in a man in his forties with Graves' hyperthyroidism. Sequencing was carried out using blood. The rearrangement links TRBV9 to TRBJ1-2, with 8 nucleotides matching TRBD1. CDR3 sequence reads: CASSGQGTNYGYTF. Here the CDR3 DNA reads TGTGCCAGCAGCGGACAGGGGACCAACTATGGCTACACCTTC.